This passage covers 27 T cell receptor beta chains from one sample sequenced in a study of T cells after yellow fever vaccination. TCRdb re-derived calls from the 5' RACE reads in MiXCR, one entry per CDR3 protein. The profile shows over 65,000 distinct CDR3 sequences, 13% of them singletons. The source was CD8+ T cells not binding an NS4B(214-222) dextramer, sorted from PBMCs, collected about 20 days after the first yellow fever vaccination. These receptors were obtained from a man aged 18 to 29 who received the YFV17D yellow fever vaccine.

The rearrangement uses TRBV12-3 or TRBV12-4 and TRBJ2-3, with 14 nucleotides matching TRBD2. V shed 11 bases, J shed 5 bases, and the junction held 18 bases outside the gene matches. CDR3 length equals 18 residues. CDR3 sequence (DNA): TGTGCCTTCAGTTCCCTAAGACTAGCGGGGGGGCAGGAAGATACGCAGTATTTT. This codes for CAFSSLRLAGGQEDTQYF.

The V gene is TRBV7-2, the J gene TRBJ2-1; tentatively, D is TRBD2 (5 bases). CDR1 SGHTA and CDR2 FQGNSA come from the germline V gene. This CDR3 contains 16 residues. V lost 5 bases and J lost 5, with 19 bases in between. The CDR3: CASSRDGRSFNNEQFF. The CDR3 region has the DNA TGTGCCAGCAGCCGGGATGGACGCAGCTTTAACAATGAGCAGTTCTTC. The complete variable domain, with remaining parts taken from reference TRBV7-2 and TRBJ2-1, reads GAGVSQSPSNKVTEKGKDVELRCDPISGHTALYWYRQSLGQGLEFLIYFQGNSAPDKSGLPSDRFSAERTGGSVSTLTIQRTQQEDSAVYLCASSRDGRSFNNEQFFGPGTRLTVL.

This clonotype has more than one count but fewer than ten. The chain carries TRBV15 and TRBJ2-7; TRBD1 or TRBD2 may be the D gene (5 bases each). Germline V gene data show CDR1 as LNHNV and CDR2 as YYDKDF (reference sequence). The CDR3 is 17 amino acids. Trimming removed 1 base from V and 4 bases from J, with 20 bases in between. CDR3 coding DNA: TGTGCCACCAGCAGAGTGCCCGGGGATCCAGGGTCATACGAGCAGTACTTC. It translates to CATSRVPGDPGSYEQYF.

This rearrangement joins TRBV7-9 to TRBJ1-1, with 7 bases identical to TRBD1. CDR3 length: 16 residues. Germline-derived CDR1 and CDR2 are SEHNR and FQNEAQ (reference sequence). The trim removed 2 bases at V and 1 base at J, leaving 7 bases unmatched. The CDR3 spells CASSLRVTGTNTEAFF. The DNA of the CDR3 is TGTGCCAGCAGCTTAAGGGTGACAGGGACGAACACTGAAGCTTTCTTT. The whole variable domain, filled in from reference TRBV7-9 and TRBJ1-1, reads DTGVSQNPRHKITKRGQNVTFRCDPISEHNRLYWYRQTLGQGPEFLTYFQNEAQLEKSRLLSDRFSAERPKGSFSTLEIQRTEQGDSAMYLCASSLRVTGTNTEAFFGQGTRLTVV.

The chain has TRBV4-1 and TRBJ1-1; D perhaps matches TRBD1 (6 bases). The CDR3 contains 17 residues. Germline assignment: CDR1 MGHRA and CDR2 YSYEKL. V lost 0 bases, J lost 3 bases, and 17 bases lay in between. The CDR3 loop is CASSQEFPVQGDTEAFF. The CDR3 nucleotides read TGCGCCAGCAGCCAAGAATTTCCGGTACAGGGAGACACTGAAGCTTTCTTT.

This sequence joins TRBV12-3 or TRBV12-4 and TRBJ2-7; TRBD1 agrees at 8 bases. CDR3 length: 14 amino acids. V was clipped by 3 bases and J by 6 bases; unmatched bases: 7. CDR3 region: CASSLRTGQSEQYF. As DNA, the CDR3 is TGTGCCAGCAGTTTGAGGACAGGGCAAAGCGAGCAGTACTTC.

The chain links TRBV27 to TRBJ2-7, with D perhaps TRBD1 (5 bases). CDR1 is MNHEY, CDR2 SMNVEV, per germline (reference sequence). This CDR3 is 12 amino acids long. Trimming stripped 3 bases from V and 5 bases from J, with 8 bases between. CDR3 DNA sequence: TGTGCCAGCAGTTTTACAGGTAACGAGCAGTACTTC. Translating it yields CASSFTGNEQYF.

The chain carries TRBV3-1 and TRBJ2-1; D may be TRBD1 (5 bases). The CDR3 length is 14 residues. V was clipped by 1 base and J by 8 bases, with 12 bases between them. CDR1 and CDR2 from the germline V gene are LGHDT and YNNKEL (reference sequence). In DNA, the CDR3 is TGTGCCAGCAGCCAAGGGAAGGGGTCGGATGAGCAGTTCTTC. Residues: CASSQGKGSDEQFF.

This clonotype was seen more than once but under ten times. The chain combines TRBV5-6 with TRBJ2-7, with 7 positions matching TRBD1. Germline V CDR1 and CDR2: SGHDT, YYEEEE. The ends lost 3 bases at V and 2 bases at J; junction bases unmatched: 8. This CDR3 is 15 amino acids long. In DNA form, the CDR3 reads TGTGCCAGCAGCTCCATTCTCGGGACAGCCTACGAGCAGTACGTC. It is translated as CASSSILGTAYEQYV.

CDR3 DNA sequence: TGCAGTGCTACCCCGGGACTAGCAAGAGATACGCAGTATTTT. This sequence encodes CSATPGLARDTQYF. This chain connects TRBV20-1 to TRBJ2-3, with 9 bases that match TRBD2. Germline V gene sequence: CDR1 DFQATT, CDR2 SNEGSKA (reference sequence). With 4 bases clipped from V and 5 bases from J, the junction kept 7 bases outside the gene matches. The CDR3 sequence is 14 residues long.

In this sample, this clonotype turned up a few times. CDR3 nucleotides: TGTGCCAGCAGCTTAAACGGACAGGGTCCCTATGGCTACACCTTC. It is translated as CASSLNGQGPYGYTF. This sequence joins TRBV7-8 and TRBJ1-2; TRBD1 matches 8 bases. This CDR3 contains 15 residues. Germline CDR1 is SGHVS and CDR2 is FQNEAQ. V shed 2 bases and J 4 bases; nucleotides not matched to a gene: 6.

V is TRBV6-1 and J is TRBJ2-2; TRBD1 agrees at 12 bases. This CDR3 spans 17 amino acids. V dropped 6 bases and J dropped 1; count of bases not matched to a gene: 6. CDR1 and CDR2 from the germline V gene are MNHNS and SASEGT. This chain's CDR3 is CASSRDRGRLNTGELFF. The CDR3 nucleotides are TGTGCCAGCAGCCGGGACAGGGGGCGGTTGAACACCGGGGAGCTGTTTTTT.

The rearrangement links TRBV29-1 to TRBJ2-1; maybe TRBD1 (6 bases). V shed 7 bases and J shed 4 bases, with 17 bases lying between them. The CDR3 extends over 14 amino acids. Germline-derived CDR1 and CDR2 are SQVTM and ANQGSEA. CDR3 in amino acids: CSAQDSFPYNEQFF. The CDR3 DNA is TGCAGCGCGCAGGACAGCTTCCCTTACAATGAGCAGTTCTTC.

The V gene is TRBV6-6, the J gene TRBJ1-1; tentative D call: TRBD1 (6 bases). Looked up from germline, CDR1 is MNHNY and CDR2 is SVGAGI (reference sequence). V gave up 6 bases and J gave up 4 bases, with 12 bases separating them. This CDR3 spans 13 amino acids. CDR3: CASRPTGSTEAFF. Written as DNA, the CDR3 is TGTGCCAGCAGACCCACAGGGAGCACTGAAGCTTTCTTT.

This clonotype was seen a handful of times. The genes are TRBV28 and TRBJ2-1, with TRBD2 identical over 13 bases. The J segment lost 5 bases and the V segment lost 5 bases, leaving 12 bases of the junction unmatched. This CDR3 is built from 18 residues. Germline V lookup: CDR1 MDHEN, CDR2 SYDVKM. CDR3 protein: CASSLRTSGGAENNEQFF. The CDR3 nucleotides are TGTGCCAGCAGTCTCCGGACTAGCGGGGGCGCAGAGAACAATGAGCAGTTCTTC.

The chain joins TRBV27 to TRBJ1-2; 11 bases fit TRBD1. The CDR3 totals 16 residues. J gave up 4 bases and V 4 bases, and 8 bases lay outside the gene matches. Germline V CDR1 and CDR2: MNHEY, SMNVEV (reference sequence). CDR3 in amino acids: CASSSGQGAYSYGYTF. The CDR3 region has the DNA TGTGCCAGCAGTTCCGGACAGGGGGCGTATAGCTATGGCTACACCTTC.

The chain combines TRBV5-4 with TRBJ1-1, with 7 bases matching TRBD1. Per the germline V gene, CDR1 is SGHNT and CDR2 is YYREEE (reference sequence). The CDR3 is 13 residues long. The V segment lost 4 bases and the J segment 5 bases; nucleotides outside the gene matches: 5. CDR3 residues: CASSPGGYTEAFF. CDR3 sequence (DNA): TGTGCCAGCAGCCCAGGGGGGTATACTGAAGCTTTCTTT.

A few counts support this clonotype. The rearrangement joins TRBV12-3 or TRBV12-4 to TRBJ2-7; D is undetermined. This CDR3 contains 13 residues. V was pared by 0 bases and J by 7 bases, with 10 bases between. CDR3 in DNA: TGTGCCAGCAGTTTAGCGGGCCTAGGGGAGCAGTACTTC. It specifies CASSLAGLGEQYF.

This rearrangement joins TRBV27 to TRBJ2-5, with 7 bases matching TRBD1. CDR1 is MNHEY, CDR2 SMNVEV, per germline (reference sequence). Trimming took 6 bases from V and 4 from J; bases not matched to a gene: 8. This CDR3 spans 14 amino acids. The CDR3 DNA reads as TGTGCCAGCAGGACCTTAGGGGGCAGAGAGACCCAGTACTTC. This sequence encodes CASRTLGGRETQYF.

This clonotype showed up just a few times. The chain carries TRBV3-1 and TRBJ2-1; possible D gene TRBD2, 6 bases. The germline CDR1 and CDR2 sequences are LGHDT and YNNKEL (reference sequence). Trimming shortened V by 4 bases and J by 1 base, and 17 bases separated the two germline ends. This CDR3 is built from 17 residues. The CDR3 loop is CASSPGLLTNSYNEQFF. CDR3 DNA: TGTGCCAGCAGCCCGGGACTCCTGACCAATTCCTACAATGAGCAGTTCTTC.

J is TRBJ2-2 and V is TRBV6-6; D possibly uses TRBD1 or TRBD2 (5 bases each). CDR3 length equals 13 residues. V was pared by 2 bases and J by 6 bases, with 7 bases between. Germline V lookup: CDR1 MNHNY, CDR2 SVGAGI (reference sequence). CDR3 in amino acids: CASSYGTAGELFF. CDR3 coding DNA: TGTGCCAGCAGTTACGGGACCGCCGGGGAGCTGTTTTTT.

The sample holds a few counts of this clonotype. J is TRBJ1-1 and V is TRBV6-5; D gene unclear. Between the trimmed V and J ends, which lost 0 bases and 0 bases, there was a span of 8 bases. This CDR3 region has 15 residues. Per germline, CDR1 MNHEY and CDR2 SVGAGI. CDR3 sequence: CASSYSRGVNTEAFF. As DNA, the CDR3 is TGTGCCAGCAGTTACTCGCGTGGGGTGAACACTGAAGCTTTCTTT.

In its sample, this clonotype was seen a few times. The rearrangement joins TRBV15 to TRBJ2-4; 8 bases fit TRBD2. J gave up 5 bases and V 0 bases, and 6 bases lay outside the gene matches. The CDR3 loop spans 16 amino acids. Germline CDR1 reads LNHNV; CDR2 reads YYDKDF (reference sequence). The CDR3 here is CATSRDRAGAQNIQYF. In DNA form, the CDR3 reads TGTGCCACCAGCAGAGATCGAGCGGGGGCCCAAAACATTCAGTACTTC.

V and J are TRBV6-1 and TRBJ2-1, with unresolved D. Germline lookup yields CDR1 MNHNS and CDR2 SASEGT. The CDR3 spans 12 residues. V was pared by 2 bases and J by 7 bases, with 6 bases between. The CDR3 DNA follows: TGTGCCAGCAGTGAACTAGAGAATGAGCAGTTCTTC. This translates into CASSELENEQFF.

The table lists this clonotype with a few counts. The CDR3 here is CASSQEEALPYEQYF. For the CDR3, the DNA is TGTGCCAGCAGCCAAGAAGAAGCGCTACCCTACGAGCAGTACTTC. The V gene is TRBV4-2, the J gene TRBJ2-7, with D unclear. The V end lost 0 bases, the J end lost 2 bases, and 11 bases lay between the germline ends. The CDR3 is 15 residues long. Germline lookup yields CDR1 LGHNA and CDR2 YNFKEQ.

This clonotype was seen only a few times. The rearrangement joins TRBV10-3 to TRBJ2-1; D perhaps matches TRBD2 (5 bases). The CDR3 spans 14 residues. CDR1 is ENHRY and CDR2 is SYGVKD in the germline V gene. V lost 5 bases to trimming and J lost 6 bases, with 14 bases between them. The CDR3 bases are TGTGCCATCAGTTTACGGGGAGAACTCAATGAGCAGTTCTTC. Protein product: CAISLRGELNEQFF.

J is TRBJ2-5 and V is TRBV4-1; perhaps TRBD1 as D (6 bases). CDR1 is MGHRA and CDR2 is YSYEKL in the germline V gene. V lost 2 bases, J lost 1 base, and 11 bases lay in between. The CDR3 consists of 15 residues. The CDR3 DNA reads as TGCGCCAGCAGCCAACGTACAGGGAGCCAAGAGACCCAGTACTTC. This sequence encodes CASSQRTGSQETQYF.